What follows are 16 T cell receptor beta chains derived from one specimen sequenced in a study of cytomegalovirus exposure and HLA in healthy donors. This PCR relied on a set of 60 Vbeta primers and 13 Jbeta primers. Some clones are missing from TCRdb's copy, which holds only in-frame ones; the method was immunoSEQ multiplex PCR. Counted here are 200,000 to 250,000 clones, approximately 82% occurring once; the ten biggest clones make up 0.63%. Source material: PBMCs. The source is a man between 18 and 29 years old in good health and CMV-seronegative.

V usage is TRBV14 and J usage is TRBJ2-3; a weak D match, TRBD2 (6 bases). The CDR3 is made up of 15 amino acids. Trimming stripped 2 bases from V and 7 bases from J, with 16 bases between. In germline, CDR1 is SGHDN, CDR2 FVKESK. CDR3 amino acids: CASSQLVAGRNTQYF. As DNA, the CDR3 is TGTGCCAGCAGCCAATTGGTGGCGGGAAGAAATACGCAGTATTTT.

This clone came up a few times. The chain couples TRBV7-9 to TRBJ2-7; TRBD2 matches at 7 bases. The V segment lost 4 bases and the J segment 4 bases; nucleotides outside the gene matches: 16. Germline values: CDR1 SEHNR, CDR2 FQNEAQ (reference sequence). The CDR3 covers 17 residues. CDR3 nucleotide sequence: TGTGCCAGCAGCTCCCCGGTGAGGCGGGAGATTGGGTACGAGCAGTACTTC. Amino acid sequence: CASSSPVRREIGYEQYF. Full variable domain (remainder filled in from reference TRBV7-9 and TRBJ2-7): DTGVSQNPRHKITKRGQNVTFRCDPISEHNRLYWYRQTLGQGPEFLTYFQNEAQLEKSRLLSDRFSAERPKGSFSTLEIQRTEQGDSAMYLCASSSPVRREIGYEQYFGPGTRLTVT.

This chain connects TRBV5-6 to TRBJ2-5, with TRBD2 matching 9 bases. CDR3 length equals 16 residues. The germline V gene has CDR1 SGHDT and CDR2 YYEEEE. With V trimmed by 4 bases and J by 5 bases, 12 bases remained unmatched. The CDR3 is CASSPWSWLAGETQYF. For the CDR3, the DNA is TGTGCCAGCAGCCCATGGAGTTGGCTAGCGGGGGAGACCCAGTACTTC.

CDR3 sequence (DNA): TGCGCCAGCAGCCAAGATCCGGGACTAGCGGACAATGAGCAGTTCTTC. Translation gives CASSQDPGLADNEQFF. The chain is built from TRBV4-1 and TRBJ2-1; TRBD2 agrees at 11 bases. V lost 0 bases to trimming and J lost 5 bases; unmatched junction nucleotides: 3. Germline CDR1 MGHRA, CDR2 YSYEKL. This CDR3 has 16 amino acids.

This chain joins TRBV11-1 and TRBJ2-7; tentatively, D is TRBD2 (5 bases). CDR3 length: 14 residues. Germline CDR1 and CDR2: SGHAT and FQDESV (reference sequence). Deletions cut 3 bases from V and 0 bases from J, with 9 bases between. The CDR3: CASSLQAASYEQYF. CDR3 nucleotide sequence: TGTGCCAGCAGCTTGCAAGCGGCCTCCTACGAGCAGTACTTC.

The rearrangement uses TRBV2 and TRBJ2-6; D is perhaps TRBD1 (6 bases). CDR3 length: 17 amino acids. V lost 0 bases, J lost 2 bases, and 11 bases lay in between. Germline loops: CDR1 SNHLY, CDR2 FYNNEI. The CDR3 region has the DNA TGTGCCAGCAGTGAAGCGCTTGGGGGCGCTGGGGCCAACGTCCTGACTTTC. It translates to CASSEALGGAGANVLTF.

This clone has a single count. The J gene is TRBJ2-1, the V gene TRBV5-6; 9 nucleotides agree with TRBD2. Germline values: CDR1 SGHDT, CDR2 YYEEEE. The CDR3 spans 15 residues. With V trimmed by 1 base and J by 8 bases, 7 bases remained unmatched. The CDR3 spells CASSLWGGRVDEQFF. The CDR3 DNA reads TGTGCCAGCAGCTTGTGGGGCGGGAGGGTAGATGAGCAGTTCTTC.

This chain uses TRBV7-2 with TRBJ1-5; the D is unclear. V was cut by 6 bases and J by 6 bases, with 12 bases left in between. The CDR3 is 13 residues long. Germline CDR1 and CDR2: SGHTA and FQGNSA. CDR3 sequence: CASSFWSVQPQHF. The CDR3 DNA follows: TGTGCCAGCAGTTTCTGGAGCGTTCAGCCCCAGCATTTT.

This chain uses TRBV6-6 with TRBJ2-7; weak D call: TRBD1 (5 bases). Germline values: CDR1 MNHNY, CDR2 SVGAGI (reference sequence). The V gene lost 4 bases and the J gene lost 3 bases, with 10 bases spanning the gap. The CDR3 runs 13 residues. The CDR3 is CASSSTDNYEQYF. Here the CDR3 DNA reads TGTGCCAGCAGTTCGACAGATAACTACGAGCAGTACTTC.

The CDR3 DNA follows: TGTGCCAGTAGTCCCTCCCGCGGGACTGAAGCTTTCTTT. Translated, it gives CASSPSRGTEAFF. The V call is TRBV19, the J call TRBJ1-1; D is undetermined. Trimming shortened V by 5 bases and J by 5 bases, and 12 bases separated the two germline ends. CDR1 LNHDA and CDR2 SQIVND come from the germline V gene (reference sequence). The CDR3 spans 13 residues.

The genes are TRBV7-8 and TRBJ1-2; 7 bases are a match to TRBD1. The CDR3 loop spans 15 amino acids. Trimming took 0 bases from V and 2 from J; bases not matched to a gene: 3. Germline assignment: CDR1 SGHVS and CDR2 FQNEAQ. In DNA, the CDR3 is TGTGCCAGCAGCTTAGCCCGGGACAGCAACTATGGCTACACCTTC. Translated, it gives CASSLARDSNYGYTF.

This clone was picked up a small number of times. The V call is TRBV2, the J call TRBJ2-7; D may be TRBD2 (5 bases). Trimming removed 3 bases at V and 3 bases at J, with 9 bases between. Germline V CDR1 and CDR2: SNHLY, FYNNEI. The CDR3 spans 13 residues. CDR3 DNA: TGTGCCAGCAGTGAGGACTCCTACTACGAGCAGTACTTC. As protein: CASSEDSYYEQYF.

This chain links TRBV2 with TRBJ2-1; unclear D gene. V was pared by 6 bases and J by 4 bases, with 13 bases between. The germline V gene encodes CDR1 SNHLY and CDR2 FYNNEI. This CDR3 is built from 14 residues. Here the CDR3 DNA reads TGTGCCAGCAGGGCGAGAGACACGTACAATGAGCAGTTCTTC. Amino acid sequence: CASRARDTYNEQFF.

V gene TRBV6-5 combines with J gene TRBJ2-5; 10 bases match TRBD1. Germline values: CDR1 MNHEY, CDR2 SVGAGI. V was pared by 2 bases and J by 3 bases, with 6 bases of the junction left unmatched. CDR3 length: 16 residues. The CDR3 nucleotides read TGTGCCAGCAGTTACCCTGGGACAGGGGATGAAGAGACCCAGTACTTC. It yields the protein CASSYPGTGDEETQYF.

V is TRBV4-1 and J is TRBJ2-5, with 10 bases that match TRBD2. The last part of the DNA fits TRBJ2-7 better; the J call may be wrong. The CDR3 totals 14 residues. Germline CDR1 and CDR2: MGHRA and YSYEKL. Written as DNA, the CDR3 is TGCGCCAGCAGCCAACTAGCGGGAGCTGGCGAGCAGTACTTC. Encoded protein: CASSQLAGAGEQYF.

Written as DNA, the CDR3 is TGTGCCAGCAGTTTATTGGGGACAGGGGGACCCTACAATGAGCAGTTCTTC. Its translation: CASSLLGTGGPYNEQFF. V gene TRBV27 combines with J gene TRBJ2-1; TRBD1 agrees at 11 bases. The germline V gene encodes CDR1 MNHEY and CDR2 SMNVEV (reference sequence). V was clipped by 1 base and J by 2 bases; unmatched bases: 4. This CDR3 is 17 amino acids long.